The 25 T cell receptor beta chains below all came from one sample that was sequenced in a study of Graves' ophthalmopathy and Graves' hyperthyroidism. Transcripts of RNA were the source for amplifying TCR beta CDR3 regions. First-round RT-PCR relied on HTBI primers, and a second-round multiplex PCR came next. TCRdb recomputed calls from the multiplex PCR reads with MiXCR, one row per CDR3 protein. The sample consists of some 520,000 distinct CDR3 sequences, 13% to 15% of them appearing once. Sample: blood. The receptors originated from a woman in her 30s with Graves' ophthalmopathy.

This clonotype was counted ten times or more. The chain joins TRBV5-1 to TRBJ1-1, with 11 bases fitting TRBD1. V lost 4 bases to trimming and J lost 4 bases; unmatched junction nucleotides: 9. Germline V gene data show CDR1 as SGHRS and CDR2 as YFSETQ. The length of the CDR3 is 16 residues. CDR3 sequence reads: CASSAGQGAPRTEAFF. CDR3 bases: TGCGCCAGCAGCGCCGGACAGGGGGCGCCCCGCACTGAAGCTTTCTTT.

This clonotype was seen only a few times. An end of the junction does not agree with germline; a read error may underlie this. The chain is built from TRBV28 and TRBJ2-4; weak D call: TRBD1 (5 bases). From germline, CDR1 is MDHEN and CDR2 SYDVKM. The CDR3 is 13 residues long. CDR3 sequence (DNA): TGTGCCAGCGTAGGGGCGAGGATGAACATTAAGTACTTC. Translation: CASVGARMNIKYF. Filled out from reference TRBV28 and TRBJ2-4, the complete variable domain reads DVKVTQSSRYLVKRTGEKVFLECVQDMDHENMFWYRQDPGLGLRLIYFSYDVKMKEKGDIPEGYSVSREKKERFSLILESASTNQTSMYLCASVGARMNIKYFGAGTRLSVL.

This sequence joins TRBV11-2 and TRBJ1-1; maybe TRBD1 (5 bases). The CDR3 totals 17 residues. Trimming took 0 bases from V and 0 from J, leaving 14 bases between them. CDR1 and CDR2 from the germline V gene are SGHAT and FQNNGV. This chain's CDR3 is CASSLDPGQGMNTEAFF. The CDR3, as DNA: TGTGCCAGCAGCTTAGACCCTGGGCAGGGCATGAACACTGAAGCTTTCTTT.

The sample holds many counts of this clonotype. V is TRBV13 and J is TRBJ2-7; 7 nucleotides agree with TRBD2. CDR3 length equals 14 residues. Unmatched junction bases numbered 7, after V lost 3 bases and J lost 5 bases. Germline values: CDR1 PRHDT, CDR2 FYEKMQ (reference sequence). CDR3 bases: TGTGCCAGCAGCTTCCGGCGGGGGACGGACGAGCAGTACTTC. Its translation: CASSFRRGTDEQYF.

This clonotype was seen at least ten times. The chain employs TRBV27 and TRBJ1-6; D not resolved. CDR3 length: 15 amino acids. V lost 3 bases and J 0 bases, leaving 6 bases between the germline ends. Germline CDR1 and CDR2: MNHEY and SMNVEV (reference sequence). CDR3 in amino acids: CASSFDDSYNSPLHF. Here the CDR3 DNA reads TGTGCCAGCAGTTTCGATGACTCCTATAATTCACCCCTCCACTTT.

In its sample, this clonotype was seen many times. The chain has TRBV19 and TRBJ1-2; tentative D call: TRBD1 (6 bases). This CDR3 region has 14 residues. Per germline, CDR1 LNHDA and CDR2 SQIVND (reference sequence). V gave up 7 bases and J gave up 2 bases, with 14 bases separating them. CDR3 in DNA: TGTGCCAGTACCAGGGGAGCTACAAACTATGGCTACACCTTC. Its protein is CASTRGATNYGYTF.

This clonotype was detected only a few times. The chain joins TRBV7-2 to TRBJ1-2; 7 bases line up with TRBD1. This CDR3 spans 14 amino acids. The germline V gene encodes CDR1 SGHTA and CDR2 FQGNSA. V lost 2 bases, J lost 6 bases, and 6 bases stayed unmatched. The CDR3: CASSLLGGWDGYTF. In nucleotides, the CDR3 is TGTGCCAGCAGCTTATTAGGGGGCTGGGATGGCTACACCTTC.

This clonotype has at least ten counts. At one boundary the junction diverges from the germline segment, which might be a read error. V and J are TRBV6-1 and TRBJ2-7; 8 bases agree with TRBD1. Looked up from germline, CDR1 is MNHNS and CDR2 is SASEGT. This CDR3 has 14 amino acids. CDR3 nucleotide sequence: TGTGCCAGCAGTGAGGGGACAGGTTCCTACGGGCAGTACTTC. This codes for CASSEGTGSYGQYF.

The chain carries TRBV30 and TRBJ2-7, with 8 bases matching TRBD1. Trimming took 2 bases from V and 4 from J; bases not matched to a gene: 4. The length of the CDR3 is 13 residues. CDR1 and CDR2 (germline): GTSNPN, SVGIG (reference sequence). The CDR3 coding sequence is TGTGCCTGGAGTCGGACAGGGAGGTACGAGCAGTACTTC. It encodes CAWSRTGRYEQYF.

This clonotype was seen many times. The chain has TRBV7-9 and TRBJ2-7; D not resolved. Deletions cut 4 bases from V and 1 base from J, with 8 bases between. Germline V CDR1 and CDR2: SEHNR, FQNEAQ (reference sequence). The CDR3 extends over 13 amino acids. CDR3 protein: CASSSAGSYEQYF. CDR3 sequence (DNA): TGTGCCAGCAGCTCCGCAGGATCCTACGAGCAGTACTTC. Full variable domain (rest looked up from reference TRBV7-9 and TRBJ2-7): DTGVSQNPRHKITKRGQNVTFRCDPISEHNRLYWYRQTLGQGPEFLTYFQNEAQLEKSRLLSDRFSAERPKGSFSTLEIQRTEQGDSAMYLCASSSAGSYEQYFGPGTRLTVT.

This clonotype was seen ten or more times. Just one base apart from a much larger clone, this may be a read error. The CDR3 sequence: CASSWGGQETQYF. The DNA for the CDR3 is TGTGCCAGCAGTTGGGGGGGCCAAGAGACCCAGTACTTC. The chain is built from TRBV9 and TRBJ2-5, with 7 bases aligning to TRBD2. From germline, CDR1 is SGDLS and CDR2 YYNGEE. V was pared by 5 bases and J by 1 base, with 2 bases of the junction left unmatched. The CDR3 totals 13 residues.

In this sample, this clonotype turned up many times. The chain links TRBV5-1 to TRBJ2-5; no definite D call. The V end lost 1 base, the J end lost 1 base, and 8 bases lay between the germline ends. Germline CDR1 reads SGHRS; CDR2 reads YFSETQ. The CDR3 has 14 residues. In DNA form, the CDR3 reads TGCGCCAGCAGCTTGTATGGCAGCCAAGAGACCCAGTACTTC. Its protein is CASSLYGSQETQYF.

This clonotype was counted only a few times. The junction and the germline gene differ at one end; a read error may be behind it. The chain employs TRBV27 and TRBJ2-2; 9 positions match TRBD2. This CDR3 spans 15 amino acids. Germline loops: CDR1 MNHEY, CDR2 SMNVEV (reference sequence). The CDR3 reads CASNLSSGVAGELFF. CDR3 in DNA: TGTGCCAGCAATTTATCTAGCGGGGTGGCCGGGGAGCTGTTTTTT.

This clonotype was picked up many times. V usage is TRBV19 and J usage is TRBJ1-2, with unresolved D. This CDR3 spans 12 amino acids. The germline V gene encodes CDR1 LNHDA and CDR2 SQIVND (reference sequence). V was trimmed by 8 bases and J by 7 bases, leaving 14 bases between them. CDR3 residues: CASARRQFGYTF. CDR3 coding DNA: TGTGCCAGTGCCCGGAGGCAGTTTGGCTACACCTTC.

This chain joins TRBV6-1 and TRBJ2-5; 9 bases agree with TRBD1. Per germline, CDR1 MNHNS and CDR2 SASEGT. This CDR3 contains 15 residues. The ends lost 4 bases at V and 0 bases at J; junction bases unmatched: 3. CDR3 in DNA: TGTGCCAGCAGTGTAGGACAGGGGTACCAAGAGACCCAGTACTTC. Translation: CASSVGQGYQETQYF.

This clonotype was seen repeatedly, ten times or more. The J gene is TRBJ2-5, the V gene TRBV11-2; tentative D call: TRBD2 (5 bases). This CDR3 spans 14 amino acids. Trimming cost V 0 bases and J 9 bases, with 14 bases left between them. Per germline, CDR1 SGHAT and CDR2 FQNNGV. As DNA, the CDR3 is TGTGCCAGCAGCTTAGAAGGTCCAAGAGGGTCCCAGTACTTC. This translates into CASSLEGPRGSQYF.

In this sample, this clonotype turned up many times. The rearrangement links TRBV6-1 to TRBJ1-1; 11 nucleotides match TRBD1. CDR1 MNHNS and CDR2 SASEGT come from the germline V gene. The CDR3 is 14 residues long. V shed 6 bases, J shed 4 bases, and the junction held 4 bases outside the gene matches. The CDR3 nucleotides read TGTGCCAGCAGGACCGGGACAGGGGGCACTGAAGCTTTCTTT. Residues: CASRTGTGGTEAFF.

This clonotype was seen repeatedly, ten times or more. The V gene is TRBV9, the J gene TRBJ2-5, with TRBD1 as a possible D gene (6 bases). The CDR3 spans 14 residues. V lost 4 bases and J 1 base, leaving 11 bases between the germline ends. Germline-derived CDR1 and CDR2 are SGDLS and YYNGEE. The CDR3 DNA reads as TGTGCCAGCAGCCCACACAGGGCCCAAGAGACCCAGTACTTC. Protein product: CASSPHRAQETQYF.

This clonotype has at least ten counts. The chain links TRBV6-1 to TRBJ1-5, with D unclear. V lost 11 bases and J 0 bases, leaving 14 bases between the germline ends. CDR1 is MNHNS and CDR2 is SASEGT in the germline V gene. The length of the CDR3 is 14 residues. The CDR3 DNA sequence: TGTGCCTCCTGGACGGAATATAGCAATCAGCCCCAGCATTTT. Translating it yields CASWTEYSNQPQHF.

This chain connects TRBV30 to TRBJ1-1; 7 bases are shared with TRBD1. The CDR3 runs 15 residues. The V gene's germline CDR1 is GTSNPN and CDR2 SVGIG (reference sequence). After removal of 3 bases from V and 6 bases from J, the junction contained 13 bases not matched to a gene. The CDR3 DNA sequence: TGTGCCTGGAGGAGGAGGGGGCGAAAGTCCGCTGAAGCTTTCTTT. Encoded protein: CAWRRRGRKSAEAFF.

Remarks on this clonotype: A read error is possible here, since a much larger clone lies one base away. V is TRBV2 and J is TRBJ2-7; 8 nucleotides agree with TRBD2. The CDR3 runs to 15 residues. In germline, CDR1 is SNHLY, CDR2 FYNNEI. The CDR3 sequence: CASSGLAGSAGERYF. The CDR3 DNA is TGTGCCAGCAGTGGCTTAGCGGGGTCGGCGGGCGAGCGGTACTTC.

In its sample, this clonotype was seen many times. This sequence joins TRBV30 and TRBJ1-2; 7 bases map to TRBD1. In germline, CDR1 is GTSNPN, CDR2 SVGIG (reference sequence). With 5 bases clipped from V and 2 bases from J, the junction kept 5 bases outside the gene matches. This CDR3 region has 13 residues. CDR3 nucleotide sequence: TGTGCCTGGCGGACAGGCGGCAACTATGGCTACACCTTC. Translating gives CAWRTGGNYGYTF.

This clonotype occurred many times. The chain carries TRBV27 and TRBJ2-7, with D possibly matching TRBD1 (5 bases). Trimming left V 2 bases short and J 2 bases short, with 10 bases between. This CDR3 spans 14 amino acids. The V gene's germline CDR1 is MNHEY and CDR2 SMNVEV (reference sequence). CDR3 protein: CASSLRGRAYEQYF. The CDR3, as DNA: TGTGCCAGCAGTTTAAGGGGTCGCGCCTACGAGCAGTACTTC.

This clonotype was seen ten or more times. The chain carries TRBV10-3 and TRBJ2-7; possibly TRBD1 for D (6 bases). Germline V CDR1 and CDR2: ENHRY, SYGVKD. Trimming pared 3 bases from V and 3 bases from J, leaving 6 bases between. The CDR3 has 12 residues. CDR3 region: CAISEQGYEQYF. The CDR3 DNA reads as TGTGCCATCAGTGAACAGGGCTACGAGCAGTACTTC.

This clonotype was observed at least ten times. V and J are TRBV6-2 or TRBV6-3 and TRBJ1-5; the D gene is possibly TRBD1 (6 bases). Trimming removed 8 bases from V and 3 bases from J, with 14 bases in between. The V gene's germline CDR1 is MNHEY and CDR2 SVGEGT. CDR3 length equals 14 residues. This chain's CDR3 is CASERGANNQPQHF. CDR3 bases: TGTGCCAGCGAGAGGGGGGCGAACAATCAGCCCCAGCATTTT.